The TCR beta chain under discussion was sequenced for a study of T cell responses to AZD1222 COVID-19 vaccine. Assay: immunoSEQ multiplex PCR; the TCRdb copy retains only in-frame clones and omits some. The sample includes some 100,000 clones, 80% to 90% of them seen just once. The germline V and J ends were trimmed by 1 base and 6 bases, with 11 bases remaining between them. Germline CDR1 LNHDA, CDR2 SQIVND (reference sequence). The CDR3 loop spans 14 amino acids. The TCR originated in an adult in good health. This sample comprised peripheral blood, obtained on day 0 of AZD1222 vaccination. V is TRBV19 and J is TRBJ2-3; D gene unclear. The CDR3 loop reads CASSIGSMRDTQYF. DNA for the CDR3: TGTGCCAGTAGTATAGGATCAATGAGGGATACGCAGTATTTT.